The sequence of this T cell receptor beta chain was determined in a study of blood T cell repertoires in COVID-19. The wider study: Spain, Italy and the United States supplied samples that represented acute and convalescent COVID-19. T cells, B-cell-depleted T cells, or PBMCs provided the cDNA or gDNA that served as material.

In the original analysis: Using reference gene primer amplification, nucleated cell counts were estimated. Repertoires were generated with immunoSEQ multiplex PCR, while TCRdb's copy carries only in-frame clones and drops some. D and trimming come from the DNA, and the V and J calls and clone size come from that table. The sample yields about 260,000 clones, around 90% seen once. This clone was seen a few times. This CDR3 is built from 14 residues. The germline CDR1 and CDR2 sequences are SGHTA and FQGNSA. Trimming removed 1 base at V and 1 base at J, with 8 bases between. Material: peripheral blood. The TCR comes from a woman aged 45 to 65 who had recovered from COVID-19. The chain carries TRBV7-2 and TRBJ2-7; D remains ambiguous. The CDR3 bases are TGTGCCAGCAGCTTAGTCGATAGTTCCTACGAGCAGTACTTC. This encodes CASSLVDSSYEQYF.